This T cell receptor beta chain stems from a study of response to subunit inactivated influenza vaccine. Study outcomes and limitations: The authors put forward the suggestion that each seasonal influenza vaccination may bring in only a limited number of new T cells.

In its sample, this clonotype was seen a few times. The antigen remains unidentified. This CDR3 has 14 residues. Germline V lookup: CDR1 DFQATT, CDR2 SNEGSKA (reference sequence). V gave up 3 bases and J gave up 0 bases, with 10 bases separating them. TCRdb recomputed calls from the RT-PCR reads with MiXCR, one row per CDR3 protein. The sample comprises 600,000 to 850,000 distinct CDR3 sequences, roughly 15% of which are singletons, and 6.5% to 8% rests with the top ten. This chain uses TRBV20-1 with TRBJ2-3; D ambiguous. This sequence was found in a man in his fifties who received an inactivated influenza vaccine. The starting material was PBMCs from blood, obtained 14 to 15 days before vaccination. The CDR3 DNA reads TGCAGTGCTAGCCCCCAGGCTAGCACAGATACGCAGTATTTT. It codes for CSASPQASTDTQYF.